One and the same sample provided the 3 T cell receptor beta chains below, sequenced in a study of cytomegalovirus exposure and HLA in healthy donors (dated by TCRdb to about 2017). Preparation of the library involved the immunoSEQ multiplex PCR assay. The multiplex PCR relied on a mix of 60 forward primers for TCR Vbeta segments and 13 reverse primers for TCR Jbeta segments. TCRdb obtained this table from immuneACCESS and retained in-frame rearrangements with V and J assigned. These tables miss some clones; where compared with another copy, unresolved V genes account for less than half of the shortfall, and the remainder is unexplained. For this sample there are about 180,000 clones; over 60% appear just once. Almost 6.5% of the sample is held by the ten biggest clonotypes. The sequenced sample consisted of PBMCs. These receptors all stem from a man aged 35 to 55 in good health and CMV-seropositive.

The chain is built from TRBV6-1 and TRBJ1-1, with 9 nucleotides matching TRBD1. Germline values: CDR1 MNHNS, CDR2 SASEGT. The CDR3 totals 14 residues. Germline trimming cut 2 bases from V and 5 bases from J; bases unmatched to any gene: 3. The CDR3 DNA reads TGTGCCAGCAGTGAATGGACAGGGGAAACTGAAGCTTTCTTT. Protein sequence: CASSEWTGETEAFF.

This chain joins TRBV6-1 and TRBJ1-2; D may be TRBD1 (6 bases). CDR1 is MNHNS and CDR2 is SASEGT in the germline V gene. Trimming cost V 4 bases and J 0 bases, with 12 bases left between them. This CDR3 has 15 residues. The CDR3 bases are TGTGCCAGCAGTGGCACCAGGGGCGCTAACTATGGCTACACCTTC. As protein: CASSGTRGANYGYTF.

This chain links TRBV19 with TRBJ2-4; 12 bases line up with TRBD2. CDR1 and CDR2 from the germline V gene are LNHDA and SQIVND (reference sequence). The V and J ends lost 0 bases and 8 bases, in that order; junction bases with no gene match: 2. The CDR3 spans 15 residues. CDR3 DNA sequence: TGTGCCAGTAGTATAGACCTAGCGGGAGGGGACATTCAGTACTTC. This encodes CASSIDLAGGDIQYF.